Here is one T cell receptor (beta chain) with its context. The sample is drawn from a study of blood T cell repertoires in COVID-19. Study-level information: Acute-phase and convalescent COVID-19 samples originated in the United States, Italy and Spain. PBMCs, B-cell-depleted T cells, or T cells provided the cDNA or gDNA that made up the material.

Looked up from germline, CDR1 is LGHDT and CDR2 is YNNKEL (reference sequence). Trimming took off 0 bases at V and 4 bases at J, with 10 bases between the two ends. CDR3 length: 15 amino acids. Cohort 3 recovery required two negative PCRs, clearance, or symptom resolution. As originally analysed: Quantification of nucleated cells was approximated via reference gene primer amplification. The repertoire was sequenced with immunoSEQ multiplex PCR; TCRdb's copy has only in-frame clones and lacks some. That table gives V, J and clone size, and the DNA gave D and trimming. The sample contains about 130,000 clones, about nine tenths of which appear only once.

The receptor was derived from a man between 50 and 59 years old who had recovered from COVID-19. Sequenced material: PBMCs or T cells enriched from blood (not recorded which). The rearrangement uses TRBV3-1 (or the pseudogene TRBV3-2) and TRBJ1-5, with D tentatively TRBD1 (6 bases). The CDR3 is CASSQEWGQNQPQHF. Here the CDR3 DNA reads TGTGCCAGCAGCCAAGAATGGGGACAAAATCAGCCCCAGCATTTT.